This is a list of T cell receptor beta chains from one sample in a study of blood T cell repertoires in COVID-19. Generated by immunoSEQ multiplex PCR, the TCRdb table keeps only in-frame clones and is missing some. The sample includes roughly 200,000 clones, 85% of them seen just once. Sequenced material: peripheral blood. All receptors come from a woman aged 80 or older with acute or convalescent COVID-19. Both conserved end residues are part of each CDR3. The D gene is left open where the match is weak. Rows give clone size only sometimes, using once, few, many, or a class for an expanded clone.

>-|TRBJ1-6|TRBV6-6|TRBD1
TGTGCCAGCAAGGGGGACAGGGGTAATTCACCCCTCCACTTT
CASKGDRGNSPLHF
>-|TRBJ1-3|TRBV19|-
TGTGCCAGTAGTATAACAGGGTCTGGAAACACCATATATTTT
CASSITGSGNTIYF
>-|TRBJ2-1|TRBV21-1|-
TGTGCCAGCAGGCCCTCTGCGGAGCTGTACAATGAGCAGTTCTTC
CASRPSAELYNEQFF
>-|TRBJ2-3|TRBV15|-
TGTGCCACCAGCAGACAGGCAGGAGATACGCAGTATTTT
CATSRQAGDTQYF
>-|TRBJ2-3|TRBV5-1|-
TGCGCCAGCAGCTTGCTTGCGGGGGCTAGCACAGATACGCAGTATTTT
CASSLLAGASTDTQYF
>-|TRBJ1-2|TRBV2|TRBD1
TGTGCCAGCCGAGGGGGCTCAGGCTATGGCTACACCTTC
CASRGGSGYGYTF
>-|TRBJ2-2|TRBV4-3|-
TGCGCCAGCAGCCAATTAACAGGGAACACCGGGGAGCTGTTTTTT
CASSQLTGNTGELFF
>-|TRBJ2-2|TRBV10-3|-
TGTGCCATCAGTGAGCCTGACTCAAGCGGGACCGGGGAGCTGTTTTTT
CAISEPDSSGTGELFF
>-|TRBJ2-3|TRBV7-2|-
TGTGCCAGCAGCCCGCTAGCCGTTAATACGCAGTATTTT
CASSPLAVNTQYF
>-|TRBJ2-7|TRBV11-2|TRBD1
TGTGCCAGCAGCTTTACAGGGGGGTTACCCTACGAGCAGTACTTC
CASSFTGGLPYEQYF
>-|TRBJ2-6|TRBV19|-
TGTGCCAGTAGTCCGCTAATATCAGGGGCCAACGTCCTGACTTTC
CASSPLISGANVLTF
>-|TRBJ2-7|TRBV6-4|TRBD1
TGTGCCAGTAGGATACTGTCGGGACAGGTCCTCTACGAGCAGTACTTC
CASRILSGQVLYEQYF
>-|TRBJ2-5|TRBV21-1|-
TGTGCCAGCAGCCAAACCGGACAGGGGCCCGAGACCCAGTACTTC
CASSQTGQGPETQYF
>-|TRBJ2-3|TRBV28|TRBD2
TGTGCCAGCAGGCCGGGACTGAGACTAGCGGGAGGGCCGACAGATACGCAGTATTTT
CASRPGLRLAGGPTDTQYF
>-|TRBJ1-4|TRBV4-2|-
TGTGCCAGCAGCCAAGGTATCACAGCCAGGGGTGGTGAAAAACTGTTTTTT
CASSQGITARGGEKLFF
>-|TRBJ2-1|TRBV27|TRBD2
TGTGCCAGCAGGTCTCGGGGGGGCTACAATGAGCAGTTCTTC
CASRSRGGYNEQFF
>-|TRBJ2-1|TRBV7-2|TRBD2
TGTGCCAGCAGCCCCAGACTAGCCCTCGGTGAGCAGTTCTTC
CASSPRLALGEQFF
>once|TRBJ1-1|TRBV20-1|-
TGCAGTGCTAGTTACAGGGAGTTTGGAGCTTTCTTT
CSASYREFGAFF